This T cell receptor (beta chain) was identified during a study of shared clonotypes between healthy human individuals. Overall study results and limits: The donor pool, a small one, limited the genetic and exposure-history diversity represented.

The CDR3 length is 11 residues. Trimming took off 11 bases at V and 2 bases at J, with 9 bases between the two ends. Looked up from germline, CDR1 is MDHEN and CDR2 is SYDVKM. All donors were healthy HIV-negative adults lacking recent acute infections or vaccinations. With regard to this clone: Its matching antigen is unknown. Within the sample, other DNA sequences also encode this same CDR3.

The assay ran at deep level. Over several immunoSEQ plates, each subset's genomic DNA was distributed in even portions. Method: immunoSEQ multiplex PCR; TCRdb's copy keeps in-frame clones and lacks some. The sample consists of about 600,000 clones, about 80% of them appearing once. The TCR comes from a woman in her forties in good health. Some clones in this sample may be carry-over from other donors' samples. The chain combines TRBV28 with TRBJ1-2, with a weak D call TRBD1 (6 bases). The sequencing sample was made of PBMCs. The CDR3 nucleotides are TGTGCCTCAGGGGTCAACTATGGCTACACCTTC. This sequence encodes CASGVNYGYTF.